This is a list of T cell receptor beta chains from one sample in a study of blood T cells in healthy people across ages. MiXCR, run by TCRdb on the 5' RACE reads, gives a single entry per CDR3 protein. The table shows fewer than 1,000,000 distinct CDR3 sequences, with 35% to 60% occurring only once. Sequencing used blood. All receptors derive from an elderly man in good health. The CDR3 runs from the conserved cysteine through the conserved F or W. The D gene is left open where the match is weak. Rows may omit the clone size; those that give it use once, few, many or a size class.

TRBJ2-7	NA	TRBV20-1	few	CSARDRGTYEQYF	TGCAGTGCTAGAGATAGGGGGACCTACGAGCAGTACTTC
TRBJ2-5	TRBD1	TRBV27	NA	CARKHRQGSEETQYF	TGTGCCCGCAAACACCGACAGGGTTCAGAGGAGACCCAGTACTTC
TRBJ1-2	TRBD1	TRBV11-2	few	CASSLAGTGGGYGYTF	TGTGCCAGCAGCTTAGCCGGGACAGGGGGAGGATATGGCTACACCTTC
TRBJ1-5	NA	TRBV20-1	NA	CSASAGPPLQPQHF	TGCAGTGCTAGCGCGGGACCGCCACTTCAGCCCCAGCATTTT
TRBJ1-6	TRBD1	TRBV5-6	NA	CASSWDRSNSPPHF	TGTGCCAGCAGCTGGGACAGGAGTAATTCACCCCCCCACTTT
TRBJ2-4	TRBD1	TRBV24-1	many	CATSDPGVGQGDIQYF	TGTGCCACCAGTGATCCGGGGGTAGGACAGGGCGACATTCAGTACTTC
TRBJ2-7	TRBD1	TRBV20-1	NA	CNARAPGTGSSEQYF	TGCAATGCTAGAGCCCCCGGGACAGGGTCCTCCGAGCAGTACTTC
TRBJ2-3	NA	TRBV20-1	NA	CSSAGNTDTQYF	TGCAGTAGTGCTGGTAACACAGATACGCAGTATTTT
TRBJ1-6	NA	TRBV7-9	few	CASSLLGNANSPLHF	TGTGCCAGCAGCCTCCTGGGGAATGCGAATTCACCCCTCCACTTT
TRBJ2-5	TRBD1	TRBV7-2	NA	CASSQNGQGRETQYF	TGTGCCAGCAGCCAAAACGGACAGGGGAGAGAGACCCAGTACTTC
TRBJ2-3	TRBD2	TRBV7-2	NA	CASSLVSGRIRPDTQYF	TGTGCCAGCAGCTTAGTAAGCGGGAGGATCCGGCCAGATACGCAGTATTTT
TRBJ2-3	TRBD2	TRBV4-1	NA	CASSQDWVGAIAGGPDTQYF	TGCGCCAGCAGCCAAGATTGGGTTGGGGCCATAGCGGGAGGACCAGATACGCAGTATTTT
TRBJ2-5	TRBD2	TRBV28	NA	CASSKRAGKETQYF	TGTGCCAGCAGTAAACGAGCGGGAAAAGAGACCCAGTACTTC
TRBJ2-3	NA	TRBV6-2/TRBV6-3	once	CASRTGGPSTDTQYF	TGTGCCAGCAGAACCGGAGGGCCCTCCACAGATACGCAGTATTTT
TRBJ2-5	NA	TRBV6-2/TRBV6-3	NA	CASSSRGRKQETQYF	TGTGCCAGCAGTTCCCGGGGGCGCAAACAAGAGACCCAGTACTTC
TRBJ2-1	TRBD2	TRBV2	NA	CASKSTSGSYNEQFF	TGTGCCAGCAAAAGCACTAGCGGGTCCTACAATGAGCAGTTCTTC
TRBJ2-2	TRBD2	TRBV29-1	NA	CSVSGSGLAANTGELFF	TGCAGCGTTTCTGGATCGGGGCTAGCGGCGAACACCGGGGAGCTGTTTTTT
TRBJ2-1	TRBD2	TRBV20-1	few	CRPVRGLDNEQFF	TGCAGGCCCGTCCGGGGACTAGACAATGAGCAGTTCTTC
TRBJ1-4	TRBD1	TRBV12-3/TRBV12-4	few	CASSSGTGGFGEKLFF	TGTGCCAGCAGTTCCGGGACAGGGGGCTTTGGTGAAAAACTGTTTTTT